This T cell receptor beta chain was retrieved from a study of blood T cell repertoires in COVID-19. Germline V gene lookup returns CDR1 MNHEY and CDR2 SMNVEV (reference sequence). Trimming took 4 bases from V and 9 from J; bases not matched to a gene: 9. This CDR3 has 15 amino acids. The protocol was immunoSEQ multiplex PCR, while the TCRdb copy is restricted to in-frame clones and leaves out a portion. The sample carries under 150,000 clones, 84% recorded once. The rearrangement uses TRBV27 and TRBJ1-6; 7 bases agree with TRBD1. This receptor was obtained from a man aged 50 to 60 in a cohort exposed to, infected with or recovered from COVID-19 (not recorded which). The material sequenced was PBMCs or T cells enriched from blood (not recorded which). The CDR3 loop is CASSSDRTGGSPLHF. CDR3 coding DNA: TGTGCCAGCAGTTCGGACCGGACAGGCGGTTCACCCCTCCACTTT.